This TCR beta chain stems from a study of blood T cell repertoires in COVID-19. Libraries were prepared by immunoSEQ multiplex PCR; TCRdb keeps only in-frame clonotypes and omits some of them. The sample yields under 400,000 clones, roughly 90% seen once. Assignments of participants to cohorts depended upon their own reported clinical history. Those designated as exposed participants met a COVID-19 case within 2 weeks before study entry. This clone appeared once. This CDR3 is built from 14 residues. Trimming took off 1 base at V and 3 bases at J, with 9 bases between the two ends. Germline-derived CDR1 and CDR2 are SGDLS and YYNGEE.

Sequencing input: PBMCs or T cells enriched from blood (not recorded which). The V call is TRBV9, the J call TRBJ2-3; D ambiguous. This clonotype was obtained from a woman in her thirties who had been exposed to COVID-19. CDR3 region: CASSVRLETDTQYF. Written as DNA, the CDR3 is TGTGCCAGCAGCGTAAGATTAGAGACAGATACGCAGTATTTT. The full variable domain, in which reference TRBV9 and TRBJ2-3 provide the parts outside the CDR3, is DSGVTQTPKHLITATGQRVTLRCSPRSGDLSVYWYQQSLDQGLQFLIQYYNGEERAKGNILERFSAQQFPDLHSELNLSSLELGDSALYFCASSVRLETDTQYFGPGTRLTVL.